These T cell receptor beta chains were read from a single sample in a study of blood T cell repertoires in COVID-19. Using immunoSEQ multiplex PCR, the repertoire was profiled, and TCRdb retains in-frame clones only, with some absent. The table lists around 74,000 clones, roughly 87% of them singletons. Sequences were obtained from peripheral blood. The receptors come from a man between 25 and 39 years old with acute or convalescent COVID-19. Each CDR3 is given with its conserved first and last residue. The order of the fields is D gene, J gene, V gene, clone size, CDR3 DNA, CDR3 protein. A D gene is named only where the DNA matches it firmly. Not every row has a clone size; where given, it reads once, few, many or a size class.

D gene: .
J gene: TRBJ1-1
V gene: TRBV18
clone size: .
CDR3 DNA: TGTGCCAGCTCATCAGGACAGAACACTGAAGCTTTCTTT
CDR3 protein: CASSSGQNTEAFF

D gene: TRBD2
J gene: TRBJ2-7
V gene: TRBV29-1
clone size: .
CDR3 DNA: TGCAGCGGGGGACTAAACCCGTACGAGCAGTACTTC
CDR3 protein: CSGGLNPYEQYF

D gene: .
J gene: TRBJ1-5
V gene: TRBV6-5
clone size: .
CDR3 DNA: TGTGCCAGCAGCCCAGGCGATCGTGGTCAGCCCCAGCATTTT
CDR3 protein: CASSPGDRGQPQHF

D gene: .
J gene: TRBJ2-1
V gene: TRBV20-1
clone size: .
CDR3 DNA: TGCAGTGCTGGGGCTGACTCCCACACGGTCTTC
CDR3 protein: CSAGADSHTVF

D gene: .
J gene: TRBJ1-1
V gene: TRBV12-3/TRBV12-4
clone size: .
CDR3 DNA: TGTGCCAGCAACCAACAAATCTACACTGAAGCTTTCTTT
CDR3 protein: CASNQQIYTEAFF

D gene: TRBD1
J gene: TRBJ1-1
V gene: TRBV28
clone size: once
CDR3 DNA: TGTGCCAGCAGTTCGACAGGGAGTCGGAGCACTGAAGCTTTCTTT
CDR3 protein: CASSSTGSRSTEAFF

D gene: .
J gene: TRBJ1-2
V gene: TRBV20-1
clone size: .
CDR3 DNA: TGCAGTGCTCACAGGGACTATGGCTACACCTTC
CDR3 protein: CSAHRDYGYTF

D gene: .
J gene: TRBJ2-7
V gene: TRBV7-9
clone size: .
CDR3 DNA: TGTGCCAGCAGCTTTGGGGGAGGTGGGTACGAGCAGTACTTC
CDR3 protein: CASSFGGGGYEQYF

D gene: TRBD2
J gene: TRBJ2-1
V gene: TRBV6-8
clone size: .
CDR3 DNA: TGTGCCAGCAGGCACGGGGTAGCGGGAGCCTTTTACAATGAGCAGTTCTTC
CDR3 protein: CASRHGVAGAFYNEQFF

D gene: TRBD2
J gene: TRBJ2-7
V gene: TRBV28
clone size: .
CDR3 DNA: TGTGCCAGCAGTTCCGGGACTAGCGGTACCTCCTACGAGCAGTACTTC
CDR3 protein: CASSSGTSGTSYEQYF

D gene: .
J gene: TRBJ2-2
V gene: TRBV5-6
clone size: few
CDR3 DNA: TGTGCCAGCAGCTGGGCAGGGTTCACCGGGGAGCTGTTTTTT
CDR3 protein: CASSWAGFTGELFF

D gene: .
J gene: TRBJ2-3
V gene: TRBV30
clone size: .
CDR3 DNA: TGTGCCTGGATCCAGCCTAACCGACAGAATACGCAGTATTTT
CDR3 protein: CAWIQPNRQNTQYF

D gene: .
J gene: TRBJ1-5
V gene: TRBV10-3
clone size: .
CDR3 DNA: TGTGCCATCAGGGAGCGGGAGGAACAGCCCCAGCATTTT
CDR3 protein: CAIREREEQPQHF

D gene: .
J gene: TRBJ2-7
V gene: TRBV10-2
clone size: .
CDR3 DNA: TGCGCCAGCAGTCCTGCCTACGAGCAGTACTTC
CDR3 protein: CASSPAYEQYF

D gene: .
J gene: TRBJ1-6
V gene: TRBV18
clone size: .
CDR3 DNA: TGTGCCAGCTCACCAACCGGTGGGCCTAATTCACCCCTCCACTTT
CDR3 protein: CASSPTGGPNSPLHF

D gene: .
J gene: TRBJ1-6
V gene: TRBV3-1/TRBV3-2
clone size: .
CDR3 DNA: TGTGCCAGCAGCCAAGAAGGGAGGAATTCACCCCTCCACTTT
CDR3 protein: CASSQEGRNSPLHF

D gene: TRBD1
J gene: TRBJ2-2
V gene: TRBV25-1
clone size: .
CDR3 DNA: TGTGCCAGCACCGGGACAGGGGCAAACACCGGGGAGCTGTTTTTT
CDR3 protein: CASTGTGANTGELFF

D gene: TRBD1
J gene: TRBJ1-5
V gene: TRBV3-1/TRBV3-2
clone size: .
CDR3 DNA: TGTGCCAGCAGCCAAAGGGGGCGGCTCAATAGCAATCAGCCCCAGCATTTT
CDR3 protein: CASSQRGRLNSNQPQHF

D gene: .
J gene: TRBJ2-7
V gene: TRBV28
clone size: .
CDR3 DNA: TGTGCCAGCAGGCCCGTACGGGAGTCCTCGCACGAGCAGTACTTC
CDR3 protein: CASRPVRESSHEQYF

D gene: TRBD2
J gene: TRBJ2-2
V gene: TRBV14
clone size: few
CDR3 DNA: TGTGCCAGCAGCCAAGATTTTCGCGGGAGAACCACCGGGGAGCTGTTTTTT
CDR3 protein: CASSQDFRGRTTGELFF

D gene: .
J gene: TRBJ1-3
V gene: TRBV18
clone size: .
CDR3 DNA: TGTGCCAGCTCACCGCTCGTGTCGGAGGACGGAAACACCATATATTTT
CDR3 protein: CASSPLVSEDGNTIYF

D gene: .
J gene: TRBJ1-1
V gene: TRBV3-1/TRBV3-2
clone size: .
CDR3 DNA: TGTGCCAGCCAGCTGACGGGGAACACTGAAGCTTTCTTT
CDR3 protein: CASQLTGNTEAFF

D gene: .
J gene: TRBJ1-1
V gene: TRBV6-5
clone size: .
CDR3 DNA: TGTGCCAGCAGTTACGAGGGAAGAGCTTTCTTT
CDR3 protein: CASSYEGRAFF

D gene: .
J gene: TRBJ2-4
V gene: TRBV7-2
clone size: .
CDR3 DNA: TGTGCCAGCAGCCCGTACAGGTCGCAAAACATTCAGTACTTC
CDR3 protein: CASSPYRSQNIQYF

D gene: .
J gene: TRBJ2-7
V gene: TRBV6-5
clone size: few
CDR3 DNA: TGTGCCAGCAGTTCCGTCGCGGCGAGCTACGAGCAGTACTTC
CDR3 protein: CASSSVAASYEQYF

D gene: TRBD2
J gene: TRBJ2-1
V gene: TRBV4-1
clone size: .
CDR3 DNA: TGCGCCAGCAGCCCGGGACTAGCCGGGCCCCAGTTCTTC
CDR3 protein: CASSPGLAGPQFF

D gene: .
J gene: TRBJ1-1
V gene: TRBV6-5
clone size: .
CDR3 DNA: TGTGCCAGCAGTTACGGCACGCTTGCGCGGGGCACTGAAGCTTTCTTT
CDR3 protein: CASSYGTLARGTEAFF

D gene: TRBD1
J gene: TRBJ2-4
V gene: TRBV4-1
clone size: .
CDR3 DNA: TGCGCCAGCAGCACTATCGGAGACAGGGCCATTCAGTACTTC
CDR3 protein: CASSTIGDRAIQYF

D gene: .
J gene: TRBJ1-1
V gene: TRBV18
clone size: .
CDR3 DNA: TGTGCCAGCTCCCCCCCGAAAGGGGTGATCACTGAAGCTTTCTTT
CDR3 protein: CASSPPKGVITEAFF

D gene: TRBD1
J gene: TRBJ2-7
V gene: TRBV6-5
clone size: .
CDR3 DNA: TGTGCCAGCAGTCCTCAGACAGGGCCCTACGAGCAGTACTTC
CDR3 protein: CASSPQTGPYEQYF

D gene: .
J gene: TRBJ2-5
V gene: TRBV27
clone size: .
CDR3 DNA: TGTGCCAGCAGTCCTTCAAGAGGGTACCAAGAGACCCAGTACTTC
CDR3 protein: CASSPSRGYQETQYF

D gene: TRBD2
J gene: TRBJ2-7
V gene: TRBV3-1/TRBV3-2
clone size: .
CDR3 DNA: TGTGCCAGCAGCCAAGGGATAGGGAGGGACGAGCAGTACTTC
CDR3 protein: CASSQGIGRDEQYF

D gene: TRBD1
J gene: TRBJ1-1
V gene: TRBV19
clone size: .
CDR3 DNA: TGTGCCAGTGGCCCGGTGGACAGGTACACTGAAGCTTTCTTT
CDR3 protein: CASGPVDRYTEAFF

D gene: .
J gene: TRBJ1-2
V gene: TRBV9
clone size: .
CDR3 DNA: TGTGCCAGCAGCCCCGACAGCTATGGCTACACCTTC
CDR3 protein: CASSPDSYGYTF

D gene: TRBD2
J gene: TRBJ2-1
V gene: TRBV5-4
clone size: .
CDR3 DNA: TGTGCCAGCAGCTTGGTCCGGGCGGGAGCCCCCGATGAGCAGTTCTTC
CDR3 protein: CASSLVRAGAPDEQFF

D gene: .
J gene: TRBJ2-3
V gene: TRBV19
clone size: .
CDR3 DNA: TGTGCCAGTGGGTTCCAGGGGTCCTTCACAGATACGCAGTATTTT
CDR3 protein: CASGFQGSFTDTQYF

D gene: TRBD2
J gene: TRBJ2-1
V gene: TRBV11-2
clone size: once
CDR3 DNA: TGTGCCAGCAGCTTGACTAGCGGGAGTCGAAATGAGCAGTTCTTC
CDR3 protein: CASSLTSGSRNEQFF

D gene: .
J gene: TRBJ2-1
V gene: TRBV30
clone size: .
CDR3 DNA: TGTGCCTGGAGTGTATCCAGCTCCTACAATGAGCAGTTCTTC
CDR3 protein: CAWSVSSSYNEQFF

D gene: .
J gene: TRBJ2-7
V gene: TRBV23-1
clone size: .
CDR3 DNA: TGCGCCAGCAGTCAATCGCGTTACGAGCAGTACTTC
CDR3 protein: CASSQSRYEQYF

D gene: .
J gene: TRBJ2-7
V gene: TRBV11-2
clone size: .
CDR3 DNA: TGTGCCAGCACCCGTGGGGGGAACTCCTACGAGCAGTACTTC
CDR3 protein: CASTRGGNSYEQYF

D gene: .
J gene: TRBJ1-1
V gene: TRBV11-2
clone size: .
CDR3 DNA: TGTGCCAGCAGCCAAACTAGACTGCGAGCTTTCTTT
CDR3 protein: CASSQTRLRAFF

D gene: TRBD1
J gene: TRBJ2-7
V gene: TRBV9
clone size: medium-sized
CDR3 DNA: TGTGCCAGCAGCGAAGGGACAGGGGACGAGCAGTACTTC
CDR3 protein: CASSEGTGDEQYF

D gene: TRBD1
J gene: TRBJ2-5
V gene: TRBV18
clone size: few
CDR3 DNA: TGTGCCAGCACCAGGACAGGGGGCTTGTTAGAGACCCAGTACTTC
CDR3 protein: CASTRTGGLLETQYF

D gene: TRBD1
J gene: TRBJ1-1
V gene: TRBV15
clone size: few
CDR3 DNA: TGTGCCACCAGCAGAGAGGTGGACAGGGTAGGAGGAGCTTTCTTT
CDR3 protein: CATSREVDRVGGAFF

D gene: .
J gene: TRBJ2-6
V gene: TRBV19
clone size: .
CDR3 DNA: TGTGCCAGCACAGAGTCTGGGGCCAACGTCCTGACTTTC
CDR3 protein: CASTESGANVLTF

D gene: .
J gene: TRBJ2-3
V gene: TRBV7-3
clone size: .
CDR3 DNA: TGTGCCAGCAGCTTCTTTAAAAGCACAGATACGCAGTATTTT
CDR3 protein: CASSFFKSTDTQYF